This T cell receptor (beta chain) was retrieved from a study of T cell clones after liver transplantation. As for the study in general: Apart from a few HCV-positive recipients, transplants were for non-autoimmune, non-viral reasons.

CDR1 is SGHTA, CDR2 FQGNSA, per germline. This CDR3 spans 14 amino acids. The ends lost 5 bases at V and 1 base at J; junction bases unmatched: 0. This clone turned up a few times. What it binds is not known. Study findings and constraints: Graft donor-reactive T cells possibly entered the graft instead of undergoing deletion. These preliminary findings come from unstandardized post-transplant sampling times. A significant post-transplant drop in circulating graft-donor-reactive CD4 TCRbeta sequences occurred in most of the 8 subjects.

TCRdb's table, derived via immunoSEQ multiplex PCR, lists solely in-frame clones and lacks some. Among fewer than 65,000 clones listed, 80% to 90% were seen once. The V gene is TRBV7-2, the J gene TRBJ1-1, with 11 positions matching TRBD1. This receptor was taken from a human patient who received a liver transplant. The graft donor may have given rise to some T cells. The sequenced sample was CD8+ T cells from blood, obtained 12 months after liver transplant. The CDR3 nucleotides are TGTGCCAGCAGCGGACAGGGGGCGAACACTGAAGCTTTCTTT. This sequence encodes CASSGQGANTEAFF.